These 2 T cell receptor beta chains were sequenced from one sample in a study of blood T cell repertoires in COVID-19. Profiled with immunoSEQ multiplex PCR; TCRdb holds only in-frame clones, not every one. The table has about 120,000 clones, just under 80% seen once. The sequenced sample consisted of peripheral blood. Receptors were obtained from a man aged 55-75 years with active or convalescent COVID-19.

The chain carries TRBV28 and TRBJ1-3; 12 nucleotides align to TRBD1. From germline, CDR1 is MDHEN and CDR2 SYDVKM. V dropped 5 bases and J dropped 6; count of bases not matched to a gene: 8. The CDR3 has 16 residues. The DNA of the CDR3 is TGTGCCAGCAGTCCGCTGGGACAGGGGGCGGAAAACACCATATATTTT. It is translated as CASSPLGQGAENTIYF.

This rearrangement joins TRBV7-2 to TRBJ2-3, with 10 bases identical to TRBD1. Germline CDR1 and CDR2: SGHTA and FQGNSA. V shed 8 bases and J 7 bases; nucleotides not matched to a gene: 9. This CDR3 comprises 14 residues. CDR3 loop: CASGLDRGRYTQYF. CDR3 nucleotide sequence: TGTGCCAGCGGACTCGACAGGGGGCGGTATACGCAGTATTTT.